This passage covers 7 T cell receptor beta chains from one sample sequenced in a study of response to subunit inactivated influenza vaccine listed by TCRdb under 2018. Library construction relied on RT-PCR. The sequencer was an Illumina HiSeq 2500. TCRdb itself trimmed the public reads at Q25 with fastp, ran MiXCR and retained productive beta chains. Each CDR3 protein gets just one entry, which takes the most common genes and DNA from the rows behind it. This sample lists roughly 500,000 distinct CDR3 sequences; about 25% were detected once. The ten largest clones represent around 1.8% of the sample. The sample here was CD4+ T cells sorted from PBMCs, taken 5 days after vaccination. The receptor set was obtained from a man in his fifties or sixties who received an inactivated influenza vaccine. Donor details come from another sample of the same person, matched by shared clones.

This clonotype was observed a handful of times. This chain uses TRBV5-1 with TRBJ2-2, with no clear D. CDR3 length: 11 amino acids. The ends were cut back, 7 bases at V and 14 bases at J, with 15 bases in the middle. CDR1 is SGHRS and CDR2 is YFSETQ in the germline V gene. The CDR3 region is CASSMEGSLFF. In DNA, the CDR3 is TGCGCCAGCTCTATGGAAGGGTCACTGTTTTTT.

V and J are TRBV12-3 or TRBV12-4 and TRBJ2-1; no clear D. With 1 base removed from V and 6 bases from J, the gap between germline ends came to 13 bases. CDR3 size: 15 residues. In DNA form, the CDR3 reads TGTGCCAGCAGTTTAGAGGGCGAACTCTTCAATGAGCAGTTCTTC. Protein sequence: CASSLEGELFNEQFF.

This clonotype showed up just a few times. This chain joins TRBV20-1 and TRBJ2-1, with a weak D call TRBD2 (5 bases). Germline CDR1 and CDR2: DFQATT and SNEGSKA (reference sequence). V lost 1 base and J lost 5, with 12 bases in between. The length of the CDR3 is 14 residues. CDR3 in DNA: TGCAGTGCTAGAGGATTACTAGGGAACAATGAGCAGTTCTTC. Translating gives CSARGLLGNNEQFF.

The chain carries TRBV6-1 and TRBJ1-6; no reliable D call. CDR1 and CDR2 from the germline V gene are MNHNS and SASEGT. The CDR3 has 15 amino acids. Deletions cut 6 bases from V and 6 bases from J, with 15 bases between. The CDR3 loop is CASRPRGSINSPLHF. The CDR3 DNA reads TGTGCCAGCAGACCTCGGGGAAGCATTAATTCACCCCTCCACTTT.

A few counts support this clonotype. The CDR3 spells CASSQVRGVAFF. For the CDR3, the DNA is TGTGCCAGCAGCCAAGTAAGAGGGGTGGCTTTCTTT. This chain links TRBV3-1 with TRBJ1-1; TRBD1 might be the D (5 bases). The CDR3 extends over 12 amino acids. V lost 1 base and J lost 11, with 11 bases in between. Germline CDR1 and CDR2: LGHDT and YNNKEL (reference sequence). Complete variable domain (other parts from reference TRBV3-1 and TRBJ1-1): DTAVSQTPKYLVTQMGNDKSIKCEQNLGHDTMYWYKQDSKKFLKIMFSYNNKELIINETVPNRFSPKSPDKAHLNLHINSLELGDSAVYFCASSQVRGVAFFGQGTRLTVV.

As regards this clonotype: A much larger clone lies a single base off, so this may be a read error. The chain's CDR3 is CASSQGLEGDPGGQYF. CDR3 nucleotides: TGCGCCAGCAGCCAAGGACTAGAGGGAGACCCCGGTGGGCAGTACTTC. The V gene is TRBV4-3, the J gene TRBJ2-7; possible D gene TRBD2, 6 bases. Germline V gives CDR1 LGHNA, CDR2 YSLEER. V was cut by 1 base and J by 9 bases, with 22 bases left in between. The CDR3 is made up of 16 amino acids.

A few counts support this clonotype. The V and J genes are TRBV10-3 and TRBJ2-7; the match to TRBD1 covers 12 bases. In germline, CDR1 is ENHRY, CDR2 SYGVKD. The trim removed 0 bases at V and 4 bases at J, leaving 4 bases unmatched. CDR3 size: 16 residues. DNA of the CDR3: TGTGCCATCAGTGAGTCTCCGGGACAGGGGGCTTACGAGCAGTACTTC. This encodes CAISESPGQGAYEQYF.